This T cell receptor beta chain was profiled in a study of blood T cell repertoires in COVID-19. Across the whole study: Spain, Italy and the United States supplied samples that represented acute and convalescent COVID-19. Sample material is recorded as cDNA or gDNA derived from T cells, B-cell-depleted T cells, or PBMCs.

As regards this clone: A junction end diverges from the germline sequence, so it may reflect a read error.

Under the authors' procedure: The authors estimated nucleated cell counts from reference gene primer amplification. Sequencing used immunoSEQ multiplex PCR; TCRdb keeps in-frame clones, though not all of them. Clone size and V and J calls were adopted from that table, with D and trimming inferred from the DNA. The sample has 150,000 to 190,000 clones; 65% to 85% are singletons. This sequence originates from an elderly woman with acute or convalescent COVID-19. The sample taken for sequencing was peripheral blood.

The CDR3 coding sequence is TGTGCCAGCTCCCCACTGGACAGGCCAATCTCCTACAATGAGCAGTTCTTC. Encoded protein: CASSPLDRPISYNEQFF. The chain employs TRBV18 and TRBJ2-1; 7 bases map to TRBD1. Looked up from germline, CDR1 is KGHSH and CDR2 is LQKENI. The CDR3 runs to 17 residues.